These 28 T cell receptor beta chains came from one sample sequenced in a study of blood T cells in healthy people across ages. Sample-barcoded 5' priming and a J-beta primer mix drove a second PCR of about 6 to 12 cycles. TCRdb re-called the 5' RACE reads with MiXCR, one entry per CDR3 protein. This sample has about 1.5 million distinct CDR3 sequences, with 42% found just once. The sample consisted of blood. Receptors were obtained from a woman aged 18-29 years in good health.

The V and J genes are TRBV29-1 and TRBJ1-1, with a weak D call TRBD1 (5 bases). In germline, CDR1 is SQVTM, CDR2 ANQGSEA. V shed 6 bases and J shed 6 bases, with 17 bases lying between them. CDR3 length equals 13 residues. CDR3 sequence: CSVLYPLGAEAFF. The DNA for the CDR3 is TGCAGCGTCCTATACCCTTTGGGGGCTGAAGCTTTCTTT.

The V call is TRBV20-1, the J call TRBJ2-7; TRBD1 matches 9 bases. CDR3 length: 14 amino acids. CDR1 and CDR2 (germline): DFQATT, SNEGSKA (reference sequence). V was pared by 5 bases and J by 0 bases, with 5 bases of the junction left unmatched. This chain's CDR3 is CSASPGQGSYEQYF. The CDR3 nucleotides are TGCAGTGCTTCTCCGGGACAGGGCTCCTACGAGCAGTACTTC.

The chain is built from TRBV11-2 and TRBJ2-3; D is perhaps TRBD2 (7 bases). The V end was cut by 5 bases, the J end by 2 bases, with 17 bases between. The CDR3 runs 16 residues. CDR1 and CDR2 (germline): SGHAT, FQNNGV. CDR3 region: CASSPAWGGATDTQYF. CDR3 bases: TGTGCCAGCAGCCCCGCCTGGGGGGGGGCCACAGATACGCAGTATTTT.

This clonotype was observed a few times. The chain employs TRBV7-2 and TRBJ1-5, with 10 bases matching TRBD1. V shed 5 bases, J shed 1 base, and the junction held 2 bases outside the gene matches. Germline CDR1 reads SGHTA; CDR2 reads FQGNSA. The CDR3 is 15 residues long. The CDR3 spells CASSAGQGSNQPQHF. CDR3 bases: TGTGCCAGCAGCGCGGGACAGGGGAGCAATCAGCCCCAGCATTTT.

This clonotype was seen a handful of times. V is TRBV12-3 or TRBV12-4 and J is TRBJ2-6; 9 bases are shared with TRBD1. This CDR3 comprises 16 residues. The V gene end was trimmed by 8 bases and the J gene end by 4 bases; junction bases not matched to a gene: 9. The CDR3 DNA is TGTGCCAGCCTAACGGGGACAGGGAGCGGGGCCAACGTCCTGACTTTC. It is translated as CASLTGTGSGANVLTF.

This clonotype came up a few times. This sequence joins TRBV20-1 and TRBJ2-3; D unresolved. V dropped 6 bases and J dropped 2 bases, with 12 bases sitting between them. CDR1 and CDR2 (germline): DFQATT, SNEGSKA (reference sequence). The CDR3 runs 13 residues. The CDR3 loop reads CSAPLEDTDTQYF. As DNA, the CDR3 is TGCAGTGCGCCGTTAGAGGACACAGATACGCAGTATTTT.

This clonotype was observed a few times. The V gene is TRBV6-2 or TRBV6-3, the J gene TRBJ1-4; no clear D gene. Germline CDR1 MNHEY, CDR2 SVGEGT. This CDR3 region has 12 residues. With 6 bases removed from V and 8 bases from J, the gap between germline ends came to 10 bases. The CDR3 DNA reads TGTGCCAGCAGCACGCCCGGCGAAAAACTGTTTTTT. Translating it yields CASSTPGEKLFF.

This clonotype appeared a few times. The V call is TRBV6-4, the J call TRBJ1-6; D gene ambiguous. Germline lookup yields CDR1 MRHNA and CDR2 SNTAGT. This CDR3 is built from 15 residues. Trimming took off 2 bases at V and 7 bases at J, with 12 bases between the two ends. The DNA of the CDR3 is TGTGCCAGCAGTGACGACCCGCTTGAGAATTCACCCCTCCACTTT. The encoded protein is CASSDDPLENSPLHF.

This clonotype was counted a few times. The CDR3 nucleotides are TGTGCCAGCAGCTTAGAGGTGACGGGACTAGCGGGAAACTATGAGCAGTTCTTC. Translating it yields CASSLEVTGLAGNYEQFF. This chain joins TRBV11-2 and TRBJ2-1; 13 nucleotides match TRBD2. V was clipped by 0 bases and J by 8 bases; unmatched bases: 10. Germline V gene sequence: CDR1 SGHAT, CDR2 FQNNGV. The length of the CDR3 is 18 residues.

The chain employs TRBV11-2 and TRBJ2-3, with D uncertain. Germline loops: CDR1 SGHAT, CDR2 FQNNGV. The CDR3 loop spans 16 amino acids. The ends were cut back, 1 base at V and 2 bases at J, with 13 bases in the middle. The CDR3 nucleotides read TGTGCCAGCAGCTTAGTTAGCCAATCCTTCACAGATACGCAGTATTTT. It specifies CASSLVSQSFTDTQYF.

This clonotype was picked up a small number of times. This chain joins TRBV10-2 and TRBJ2-3; 9 nucleotides agree with TRBD2. V lost 7 bases to trimming and J lost 6 bases; unmatched junction nucleotides: 5. The germline V gene encodes CDR1 WSHSY and CDR2 SAAADI. The CDR3 consists of 13 residues. The CDR3 DNA sequence: TGCGCCAGCACTAGCAGCGGGAGGGATACGCAGTATTTT. Protein sequence: CASTSSGRDTQYF.

The chain uses TRBV6-6 and TRBJ2-7, with D perhaps TRBD1 (8 bases). V was pared by 2 bases and J by 5 bases, with 19 bases between. CDR1 and CDR2 (germline): MNHNY, SVGAGI (reference sequence). The CDR3 is 16 residues long. As DNA, the CDR3 is TGTGCCAGCAGTTACACAGGACAGGGAGGGACCCACGAGCAGTACTTC. Its translation is CASSYTGQGGTHEQYF.

The gene calls are TRBV6-5 and TRBJ1-1; D remains unclear. V lost 5 bases and J lost 5, with 15 bases in between. The CDR3 has 14 amino acids. Germline V gene data show CDR1 as MNHEY and CDR2 as SVGAGI. The CDR3 DNA reads as TGTGCCAGCAGTCTGACGAGGGAAGGTACTGAAGCTTTCTTT. Its translation: CASSLTREGTEAFF.

In its sample, this clonotype was seen a few times. The chain couples TRBV10-2 to TRBJ2-5; D unresolved. Per germline, CDR1 WSHSY and CDR2 SAAADI. V was trimmed by 2 bases and J by 2 bases, leaving 9 bases between them. The CDR3 sequence is 14 residues long. The CDR3 DNA reads as TGCGCCAGCAGTGAGATAGGCGAACAAGAGACCCAGTACTTC. As protein: CASSEIGEQETQYF.

This clonotype came up once. The V and J genes are TRBV12-3 or TRBV12-4 and TRBJ2-1; 11 positions agree with TRBD2. The CDR3 is 17 amino acids. V gave up 4 bases and J gave up 6 bases; unmatched junction bases: 11. The CDR3 here is CASSSFMTSGTSNEQFF. The CDR3 DNA follows: TGTGCCAGCAGTTCCTTCATGACTAGCGGGACCTCCAATGAGCAGTTCTTC.

This clonotype appeared a few times. The gene calls are TRBV5-1 and TRBJ1-1; 7 bases are a match to TRBD1. Germline lookup yields CDR1 SGHRS and CDR2 YFSETQ. The CDR3 covers 13 residues. J lost 6 bases, V lost 4 bases, and 6 bases had no gene match. CDR3 nucleotides: TGCGCCAGCAGCCTGATACAGGGGTCTGAAGCTTTCTTT. The encoded protein is CASSLIQGSEAFF.

This chain links TRBV9 with TRBJ2-3; weak D call: TRBD2 (6 bases). Germline loops: CDR1 SGDLS, CDR2 YYNGEE. The germline V and J ends were trimmed by 3 bases and 2 bases, with 16 bases remaining between them. The CDR3 length is 16 residues. CDR3: CASSARTGGNTDTQYF. CDR3 nucleotide sequence: TGTGCCAGCAGCGCCAGAACGGGCGGGAACACAGATACGCAGTATTTT. The full variable domain, its missing parts supplied by reference TRBV9 and TRBJ2-3, is DSGVTQTPKHLITATGQRVTLRCSPRSGDLSVYWYQQSLDQGLQFLIQYYNGEERAKGNILERFSAQQFPDLHSELNLSSLELGDSALYFCASSARTGGNTDTQYFGPGTRLTVL.

A few counts support this clonotype. The chain is built from TRBV7-3 and TRBJ1-2; 10 bases map to TRBD1. The junction had 6 bases not matched to a gene; V was cut back by 2 bases and J by 3 bases. Germline CDR1 and CDR2: SGHTA and FQGTGA. The CDR3 is 16 residues long. The CDR3 here is CASSLFPGQGDYGYTF. The CDR3 DNA follows: TGTGCCAGCAGCTTATTCCCCGGACAGGGGGACTATGGCTACACCTTC.

This chain joins TRBV12-3 or TRBV12-4 and TRBJ1-1; D is possibly TRBD1 (5 bases). The CDR3 loop spans 13 amino acids. The V end lost 5 bases, the J end lost 5 bases, and 12 bases lay between the germline ends. The CDR3 reads CASSNSGGTEAFF. For the CDR3, the DNA is TGTGCCAGCAGTAACTCGGGGGGGACTGAAGCTTTCTTT.

The chain links TRBV18 to TRBJ1-2; 7 bases are a match to TRBD1. This CDR3 is built from 13 residues. Trimming cost V 5 bases and J 5 bases; bases outside gene matches: 5. The germline gives CDR1 KGHSH, CDR2 LQKENI. This chain's CDR3 is CASSTGDSYGYTF. The DNA for the CDR3 is TGTGCCAGCTCAACAGGGGACAGTTATGGCTACACCTTC.

The chain links TRBV9 to TRBJ2-5; D is uncertain. The V end was cut by 1 base, the J end by 2 bases, with 12 bases between. CDR1 and CDR2 (germline): SGDLS, YYNGEE. The length of the CDR3 is 15 residues. The CDR3 spells CASSVLGGTQETQYF. CDR3 sequence (DNA): TGTGCCAGCAGCGTACTGGGCGGCACACAAGAGACCCAGTACTTC.

The J gene is TRBJ2-7, the V gene TRBV19; 11 positions agree with TRBD2. With V trimmed by 4 bases and J by 0 bases, 5 bases remained unmatched. This CDR3 comprises 16 residues. The germline V gene has CDR1 LNHDA and CDR2 SQIVND (reference sequence). The CDR3 protein is CASSTPTSGTSYEQYF. Here the CDR3 DNA reads TGTGCCAGTAGTACCCCGACTAGCGGGACCTCCTACGAGCAGTACTTC.

This clonotype was observed many times. The rearrangement uses TRBV21-1 and TRBJ2-3. TRBV21-1 is deemed a pseudogene. CDR3 length: 14 residues. The CDR3 DNA follows: TGTGCCAGCAGCAAAGCGGCCACGGGAGATACGCAGTATTTT. Protein sequence: CASSKAATGDTQYF.

The chain recombines TRBV12-3 or TRBV12-4 with TRBJ2-4, with D possibly TRBD2 on 5 matching bases. Trimming took off 5 bases at V and 13 bases at J, with 21 bases between the two ends. The CDR3 covers 14 residues. The CDR3 here is CASSIGGPPLEQYF. CDR3 DNA: TGTGCCAGCAGTATCGGCGGGCCTCCCCTAGAGCAGTACTTC.

This clonotype appeared a few times. This sequence joins TRBV21-1 and TRBJ2-7; TRBD1, the D gene given by the table, was not confirmed from the DNA. TRBV21-1 is marked as a pseudogene. CDR3 length: 14 amino acids. The CDR3 nucleotides read TGTGCCAGCAGCAAAAAGGACAGGCCCGAAGAGCAGTACTTC. Protein sequence: CASSKKDRPEEQYF.

The V call is TRBV2, the J call TRBJ2-5; the D is unclear. TRBJ2-7 explains the end of the DNA better; the J call may be wrong. The length of the CDR3 is 15 residues. The germline CDR1 and CDR2 sequences are SNHLY and FYNNEI. The DNA of the CDR3 is TGTGCCAGCAGTGATACGTTCGTCAACCCCTACGAGCAGTACTTC. This translates into CASSDTFVNPYEQYF.

V and J are TRBV3-1 and TRBJ2-7, with D hard to call. This CDR3 has 12 amino acids. Germline loops: CDR1 LGHDT, CDR2 YNNKEL (reference sequence). Trimming removed 1 base at V and 12 bases at J, with 13 bases between. The DNA for the CDR3 is TGTGCCAGCAGCCAAGGATCCGGAGTGGGGTACTTC. Translating it yields CASSQGSGVGYF.

J is TRBJ2-5 and V is TRBV27; 10 bases fit TRBD1. With the DNA end fitting TRBJ2-7 better, the J assignment may be wrong. CDR1 MNHEY and CDR2 SMNVEV come from the germline V gene (reference sequence). The CDR3 has 15 residues. CDR3 sequence: CASCAPGQGNYEQYF. The DNA of the CDR3 is TGTGCCAGCTGTGCTCCGGGACAGGGGAATTACGAGCAGTACTTC.